Listed here is a single T cell receptor (beta chain). The data were taken from a study of shared T cell receptors in the human thymus. The CDR3 covers 16 residues. V gave up 4 bases and J gave up 0 bases, with 15 bases separating them. In germline, CDR1 is SGHDT, CDR2 YYEEEE. Profiled with immunoSEQ multiplex PCR; TCRdb holds only in-frame clones, not every one. The sample has around 340,000 clones; over 90% are singletons. V usage is TRBV5-6 and J usage is TRBJ2-3; D uncertain. The receptor's source is a human donor. The sample comprised thymocytes. The CDR3 loop is CASSPEAATSTDTQYF. CDR3 DNA sequence: TGTGCCAGCAGCCCTGAGGCGGCGACTAGCACAGATACGCAGTATTTT.